This passage covers 11 T cell receptor beta chains from one sample sequenced in a study of control samples from healthy donors and cancer patients. Some clones are missing from TCRdb's copy, which holds only in-frame ones; the method was immunoSEQ multiplex PCR. The table lists around 100,000 clones, about 91% of them singletons. The source material was blood. The source is a woman aged 18-29 years in good health.

The chain carries TRBV7-9 and TRBJ2-7, with TRBD2 matching 7 bases. V trimming: 5 bases; J trimming: 5 bases; junction bases outside the gene matches: 9. The CDR3 runs to 14 residues. Germline loops: CDR1 SEHNR, CDR2 FQNEAQ (reference sequence). The CDR3 loop reads CASSPGLVGNEQYF. In DNA form, the CDR3 reads TGTGCCAGCAGCCCAGGACTAGTAGGCAACGAGCAGTACTTC.

The rearrangement joins TRBV11-3 to TRBJ2-3; 8 bases match TRBD2. The trim removed 2 bases at V and 3 bases at J, leaving 7 bases unmatched. The CDR3 sequence is 16 residues long. The germline gives CDR1 SGHNT, CDR2 YENEEA. CDR3 nucleotides: TGTGCCAGCAGCTTACGACTAGCGAAGGGTACAGATACGCAGTATTTT. Its protein is CASSLRLAKGTDTQYF.

V usage is TRBV15 and J usage is TRBJ2-6; D is unresolved. V was clipped by 2 bases and J by 4 bases, with 12 bases between them. In germline, CDR1 is LNHNV, CDR2 YYDKDF (reference sequence). CDR3 length equals 16 residues. CDR3 residues: CATSRLDVTGANVLTF. Written as DNA, the CDR3 is TGTGCCACCAGCAGATTGGACGTCACAGGGGCCAACGTCCTGACTTTC.

The rearrangement joins TRBV6-1 to TRBJ1-1; D remains ambiguous. This CDR3 spans 12 amino acids. Germline V CDR1 and CDR2: MNHNS, SASEGT. V shed 1 base and J shed 5 bases, with 5 bases lying between them. CDR3 sequence reads: CASSEDGTEAFF. The CDR3 DNA reads as TGTGCCAGCAGTGAAGACGGGACTGAAGCTTTCTTT.

This chain connects TRBV6-5 to TRBJ1-2; D gene unclear. Trimming shortened V by 5 bases and J by 1 base, and 8 bases separated the two germline ends. The CDR3 contains 13 residues. From germline, CDR1 is MNHEY and CDR2 SVGAGI. The CDR3 here is CASSPDFNYGYTF. Written as DNA, the CDR3 is TGTGCCAGCAGTCCTGACTTTAACTATGGCTACACCTTC.

The V gene is TRBV24-1, the J gene TRBJ2-5, with D unresolved. Trimming pared 9 bases from V and 1 base from J, leaving 5 bases between. The CDR3 is made up of 11 amino acids. The V gene's germline CDR1 is KGHDR and CDR2 SFDVKD. DNA for the CDR3: TGTGCCACCGGAACCCAAGAGACCCAGTACTTC. Residues: CATGTQETQYF.

The chain uses TRBV29-1 and TRBJ2-2; 13 bases match TRBD2. Per germline, CDR1 SQVTM and CDR2 ANQGSEA. Trimming cost V 7 bases and J 2 bases; bases outside gene matches: 7. The CDR3 loop spans 16 amino acids. In DNA form, the CDR3 reads TGCAGCGCCGGGGGACTAGCGGGGCACAACACCGGGGAGCTGTTTTTT. It codes for CSAGGLAGHNTGELFF.

V usage is TRBV4-1 and J usage is TRBJ2-7, with D unresolved. Germline CDR1 and CDR2: MGHRA and YSYEKL. The V and J ends lost 0 bases and 4 bases respectively, with 13 bases between them. The CDR3 has 15 amino acids. CDR3 in DNA: TGCGCCAGCAGCCAAGAGCCTGGCACTTCTTACGAGCAGTACTTC. It encodes CASSQEPGTSYEQYF.

This rearrangement joins TRBV6-6 to TRBJ1-1; D gene unclear. The germline V gene has CDR1 MNHNY and CDR2 SVGAGI (reference sequence). V lost 2 bases and J 2 bases, leaving 9 bases between the germline ends. The CDR3 runs 14 residues. CDR3 nucleotides: TGTGCCAGCAGTTACGACTCCTTCAACACTGAAGCTTTCTTT. Translated: CASSYDSFNTEAFF.

The genes are TRBV14 and TRBJ2-7; D is undetermined. Germline loops: CDR1 SGHDN, CDR2 FVKESK. This CDR3 spans 15 amino acids. Trimming took off 0 bases at V and 2 bases at J, with 11 bases between the two ends. Here the CDR3 reads CASSQDDLRTYEQYF. As DNA, the CDR3 is TGTGCCAGCAGCCAAGATGATTTACGAACCTACGAGCAGTACTTC. Together with reference TRBV14 and TRBJ2-7, the CDR3 gives the full variable domain: EAGVTQFPSHSVIEKGQTVTLRCDPISGHDNLYWYRRVMGKEIKFLLHFVKESKQDESGMPNNRFLAERTGGTYSTLKVQPAELEDSGVYFCASSQDDLRTYEQYFGPGTRLTVT.

The count of this clone is one. The V call is TRBV9, the J call TRBJ2-3; D may be TRBD1 (6 bases). Germline assignment: CDR1 SGDLS and CDR2 YYNGEE. V was pared by 4 bases and J by 5 bases, with 14 bases between. This CDR3 is 14 amino acids long. CDR3 sequence (DNA): TGTGCCAGCAGCTCATTCGGGACAAAAGATACGCAGTATTTT. As protein: CASSSFGTKDTQYF. The full variable domain, in which reference TRBV9 and TRBJ2-3 provide the parts outside the CDR3, is DSGVTQTPKHLITATGQRVTLRCSPRSGDLSVYWYQQSLDQGLQFLIQYYNGEERAKGNILERFSAQQFPDLHSELNLSSLELGDSALYFCASSSFGTKDTQYFGPGTRLTVL.